This TCR beta chain was recovered during a study of control samples from healthy donors and cancer patients. From germline, CDR1 is LNHNV and CDR2 YYDKDF (reference sequence). Germline trimming cut 6 bases from V and 2 bases from J; bases unmatched to any gene: 2. The CDR3 has 13 residues. TCRdb's table, derived via immunoSEQ multiplex PCR, lists solely in-frame clones and lacks some. The table records 100,000 to 120,000 clones, over 75% of them present only once. The rearrangement links TRBV15 to TRBJ2-7, with TRBD1 matching 9 bases. This sequence originates from a woman between 55 and 75 years old with lung cancer. The sequencing sample was made of PBMCs. This CDR3 reads CATRDRGAYEQYF. For the CDR3, the DNA is TGTGCCACCAGGGACAGGGGAGCCTACGAGCAGTACTTC.